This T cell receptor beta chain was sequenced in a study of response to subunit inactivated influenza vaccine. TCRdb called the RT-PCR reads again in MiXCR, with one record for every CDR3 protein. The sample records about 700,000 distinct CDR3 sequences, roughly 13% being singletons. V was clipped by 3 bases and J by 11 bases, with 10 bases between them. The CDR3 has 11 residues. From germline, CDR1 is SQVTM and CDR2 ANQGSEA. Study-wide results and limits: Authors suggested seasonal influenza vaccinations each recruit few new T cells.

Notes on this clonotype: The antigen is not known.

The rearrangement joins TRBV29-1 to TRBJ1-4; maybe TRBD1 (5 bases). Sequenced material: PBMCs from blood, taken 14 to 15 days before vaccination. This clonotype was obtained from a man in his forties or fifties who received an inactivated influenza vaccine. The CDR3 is CSVDRGDKLFF. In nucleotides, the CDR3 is TGCAGCGTTGATAGAGGGGACAAACTGTTTTTT.